These 10 T cell receptor beta chains came from one sample sequenced in a study of CD8+ T cells in alopecia areata. Following RNA extraction, reverse transcription yielded cDNA that acted as the sequencing template. Produced via immunoSEQ multiplex PCR; TCRdb's table is partial and in-frame only. The table shows under 200,000 clones, with 55% to 75% occurring only once. Treatment defined: oral pan-JAK inhibitor, 5-10 mg twice daily. The sequencing here drew on CD4+ T cells sorted from blood, taken at week 24, from a patient treated with tofacitinib. These receptors all stem from a human donor with alopecia areata.

CDR3 residues: CASSLDSGGYGYTF. In DNA form, the CDR3 reads TGTGCCAGCAGCTTAGATTCAGGGGGCTATGGCTACACCTTC. V and J are TRBV7-6 and TRBJ1-2; 7 bases match TRBD1. The CDR3 sequence is 14 residues long. V dropped 1 base and J dropped 4; count of bases not matched to a gene: 3. Germline values: CDR1 SGHVS, CDR2 FNYEAQ.

This clone has more than one count but fewer than ten. The chain couples TRBV29-1 to TRBJ2-5; unclear D gene. Per germline, CDR1 SQVTM and CDR2 ANQGSEA. Trimming left V 4 bases short and J 2 bases short, with 8 bases between. The CDR3 is 12 amino acids. The CDR3 here is CSVGPAQETQYF. CDR3 in DNA: TGCAGCGTTGGACCAGCTCAAGAGACCCAGTACTTC.

V usage is TRBV20-1 and J usage is TRBJ2-3; D gene uncertain. V lost 6 bases to trimming and J lost 2 bases, with 6 bases between them. The germline CDR1 and CDR2 sequences are DFQATT and SNEGSKA (reference sequence). This CDR3 region has 11 residues. The CDR3 reads CSASITDTQYF. In DNA form, the CDR3 reads TGCAGTGCCTCAATCACAGATACGCAGTATTTT.

The rearrangement joins TRBV29-1 to TRBJ2-3; D not resolved. V shed 3 bases and J shed 2 bases, with 15 bases lying between them. Germline CDR1 reads SQVTM; CDR2 reads ANQGSEA. The CDR3 spans 15 residues. CDR3 nucleotides: TGCAGCGTTGAGGTGGTCACGTCCCCCACAGATACGCAGTATTTT. This codes for CSVEVVTSPTDTQYF.

The chain is built from TRBV29-1 and TRBJ2-7, with TRBD1 matching 7 bases. With V trimmed by 8 bases and J by 5 bases, 12 bases remained unmatched. The CDR3 covers 13 residues. Germline V gene lookup returns CDR1 SQVTM and CDR2 ANQGSEA. CDR3 in amino acids: CSCLSRGRDEQYF. In nucleotides, the CDR3 is TGCAGCTGTCTCTCTAGGGGGCGGGACGAGCAGTACTTC.

This rearrangement joins TRBV7-2 to TRBJ2-2; no definite D call. Germline V gene sequence: CDR1 SGHTA, CDR2 FQGNSA. This CDR3 is built from 12 residues. V lost 5 bases, J lost 5 bases, and 6 bases lay in between. CDR3 sequence: CASSNPTGELFF. The CDR3 DNA reads TGTGCCAGCAGCAACCCAACCGGGGAGCTGTTTTTT.

This rearrangement joins TRBV30 to TRBJ1-5; tentatively, D is TRBD1 (5 bases). This CDR3 has 15 residues. The V end was cut by 1 base, the J end by 1 base, with 11 bases between. The germline V gene encodes CDR1 GTSNPN and CDR2 SVGIG (reference sequence). In nucleotides, the CDR3 is TGTGCCTGGAGTGGGGCAGGGTTGAGCAATCAGCCCCAGCATTTT. It codes for CAWSGAGLSNQPQHF. The full variable domain, completed using reference TRBV30 and TRBJ1-5, is SQTIHQWPATLVQPVGSPLSLECTVEGTSNPNLYWYRQAAGRGLQLLFYSVGIGQISSEVPQNLSASRPQDRQFILSSKKLLLSDSGFYLCAWSGAGLSNQPQHFGDGTRLSIL.

The DNA of the CDR3 is TGTGCCAGCAACGATAGACAGGGGGTCTATTCACCCCTCCACTTT. As protein: CASNDRQGVYSPLHF. The V gene is TRBV4-2, the J gene TRBJ1-6; 9 nucleotides agree with TRBD1. This CDR3 spans 15 amino acids. Germline loops: CDR1 LGHNA, CDR2 YNFKEQ. Unmatched junction bases numbered 9, after V lost 7 bases and J lost 8 bases.

This clone has just a few counts. V usage is TRBV7-2 and J usage is TRBJ1-6; a weak D match, TRBD1 (5 bases). V shed 5 bases and J shed 8 bases, with 10 bases lying between them. The germline V gene encodes CDR1 SGHTA and CDR2 FQGNSA. The CDR3 totals 13 residues. CDR3 in amino acids: CASSPGAYSPLHF. The CDR3 DNA sequence: TGTGCCAGCAGCCCTGGGGCGTATTCACCCCTCCACTTT.

In this sample, this clone turned up once. V gene TRBV5-1 combines with J gene TRBJ1-1; 8 nucleotides agree with TRBD1. The CDR3 is 15 amino acids. CDR1 is SGHRS and CDR2 is YFSETQ in the germline V gene. V gave up 4 bases and J gave up 1 base; unmatched junction bases: 6. CDR3 sequence (DNA): TGCGCCAGCAGCCCAAGGCAGGGGGCGAACACTGAAGCTTTCTTT. Amino acids: CASSPRQGANTEAFF.